These 2 T cell receptor beta chains came from one sample sequenced in a study of shared clonotypes between healthy human individuals. This table comes from immunoSEQ multiplex PCR, and its TCRdb copy is limited to in-frame clones, with some not included. Among around 500,000 clones listed, roughly three quarters were seen once. The specimen sequenced was PBMCs. These receptors all come from a woman in her 40s in good health. Some clones in this sample may be carry-over from other donors' samples.

V gene TRBV28 combines with J gene TRBJ2-7; D might be TRBD1 or TRBD2, each matching 5 bases. The CDR3 has 15 amino acids. V was pared by 5 bases and J by 1 base, with 15 bases between. The germline CDR1 and CDR2 sequences are MDHEN and SYDVKM. The CDR3 reads CASSDPGTVSYEQYF. The CDR3 region has the DNA TGTGCCAGCAGTGACCCCGGGACGGTGTCCTACGAGCAGTACTTC.

V gene TRBV19 combines with J gene TRBJ2-5, with TRBD2 matching over 11 bases. Trimming at V came to 5 bases and at J to 5 bases, leaving 10 bases not matched to a gene. The germline V gene has CDR1 LNHDA and CDR2 SQIVND (reference sequence). The CDR3 contains 16 residues. The chain's CDR3 is CASSPGSGRAGETQYF. The CDR3 region has the DNA TGTGCCAGTAGTCCCGGTAGCGGGAGGGCTGGCGAGACCCAGTACTTC. The complete variable domain, with remaining parts taken from reference TRBV19 and TRBJ2-5, reads DGGITQSPKYLFRKEGQNVTLSCEQNLNHDAMYWYRQDPGQGLRLIYYSQIVNDFQKGDIAEGYSVSREKKESFPLTVTSAQKNPTAFYLCASSPGSGRAGETQYFGPGTRLLVL.